This entry describes one TCR beta chain. The antigen is undetermined. Sequencing used immunoSEQ multiplex PCR; TCRdb keeps in-frame clones, though not all of them. The sample has 98,000 or so clones, around nine tenths seen once. The data belong to a study of T cell responses to AZD1222 COVID-19 vaccine. Whole-study findings and limits: Reports say nearly half of spike-specific TCRs go after unmutated variant regions.

The specimen comprised peripheral blood, sampled on day 0 of AZD1222 vaccination. This TCR was recovered from an adult in good health.

CDR3 DNA: TGTGCAAGTCGCTTAGATGGACAGGGGGGTCCGCCCCAGCATTTT. This encodes CASRLDGQGGPPQHF. This rearrangement joins TRBV12-2 to TRBJ1-5; the table's D call, TRBD1, has no DNA check behind it. TRBV12-2 has pseudogene status. The CDR3 has 15 residues.